What follows is one T cell receptor (beta chain) and its context. Its cognate antigen is unknown. The data were taken from a study of beta chain features in type 1 diabetes. Sequencing targeted expressed TCRB transcripts, as all isolated RNA had been reverse transcribed. Here immunoSEQ multiplex PCR was the method, and the copy in TCRdb shows in-frame clones only, minus some. The sample yields roughly 290,000 clones, 15% seen once. Study-level points and caveats: Using cDNA template may skew counts toward highly expressing activated cells. When Type 1 diabetes patients were examined, their TCRB CDR3s proved moderately but significantly shorter in all four CD4+ subsets. At VDJ recombination sites, type 1 diabetes patients had fewer insertions and more deleted nucleotides.

This CDR3 region has 16 residues. The V gene's germline CDR1 is SGHNT and CDR2 YYREEE (reference sequence). The trim removed 4 bases at V and 5 bases at J, leaving 10 bases unmatched. V and J are TRBV5-4 and TRBJ2-1; TRBD2 aligns across 9 bases. The specimen was naive CD4+ T cells from blood. The clonotype comes from a man between 18 and 29 years old with type 1 diabetes. The CDR3 DNA is TGTGCCAGCAGCCAAGTCTGGGCTAGCGGGAACAATGAGCAGTTCTTC. It is translated as CASSQVWASGNNEQFF.